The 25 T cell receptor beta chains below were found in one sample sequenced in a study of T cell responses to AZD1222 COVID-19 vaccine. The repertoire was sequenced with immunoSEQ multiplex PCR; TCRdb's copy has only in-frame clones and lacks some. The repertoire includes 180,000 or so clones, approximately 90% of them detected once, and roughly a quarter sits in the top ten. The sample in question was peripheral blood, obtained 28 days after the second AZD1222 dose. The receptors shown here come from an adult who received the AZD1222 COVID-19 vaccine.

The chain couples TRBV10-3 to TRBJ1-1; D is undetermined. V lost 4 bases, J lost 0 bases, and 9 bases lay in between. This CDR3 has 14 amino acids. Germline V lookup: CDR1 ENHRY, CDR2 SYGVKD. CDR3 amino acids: CAISVGEMNTEAFF. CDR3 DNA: TGTGCCATCAGTGTCGGGGAAATGAACACTGAAGCTTTCTTT.

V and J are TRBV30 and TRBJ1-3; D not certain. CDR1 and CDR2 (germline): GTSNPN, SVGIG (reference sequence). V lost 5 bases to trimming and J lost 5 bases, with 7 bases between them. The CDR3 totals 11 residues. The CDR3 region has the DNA TGTGCCTGGGGCCCTCGAAACACCATATATTTT. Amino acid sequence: CAWGPRNTIYF.

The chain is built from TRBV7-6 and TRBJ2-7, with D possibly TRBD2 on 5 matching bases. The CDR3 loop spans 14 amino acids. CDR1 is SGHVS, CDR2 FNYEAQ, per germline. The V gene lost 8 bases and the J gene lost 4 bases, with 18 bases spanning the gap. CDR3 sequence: CASSSRVSAYEQYF. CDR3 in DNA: TGTGCCAGCTCCTCGAGGGTGTCTGCGTACGAGCAGTACTTC.

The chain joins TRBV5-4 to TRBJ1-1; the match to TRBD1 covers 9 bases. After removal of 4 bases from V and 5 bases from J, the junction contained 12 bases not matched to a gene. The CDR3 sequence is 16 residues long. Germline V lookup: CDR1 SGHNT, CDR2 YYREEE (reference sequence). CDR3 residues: CASSPGDRGIRTEAFF. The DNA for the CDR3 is TGTGCCAGCAGCCCCGGCGACAGGGGGATTAGGACTGAAGCTTTCTTT.

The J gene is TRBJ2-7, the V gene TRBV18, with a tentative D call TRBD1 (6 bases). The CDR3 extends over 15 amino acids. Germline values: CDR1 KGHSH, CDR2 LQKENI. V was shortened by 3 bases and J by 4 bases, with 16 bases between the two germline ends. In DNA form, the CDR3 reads TGTGCCAGCTCACCCCAAGGGACACCCGAGTACGAGCAGTACTTC. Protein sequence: CASSPQGTPEYEQYF.

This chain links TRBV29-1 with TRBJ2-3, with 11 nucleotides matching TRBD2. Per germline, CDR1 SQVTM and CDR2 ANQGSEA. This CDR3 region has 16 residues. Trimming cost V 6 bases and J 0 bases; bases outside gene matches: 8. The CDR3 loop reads CSVGASGRSSTDTQYF. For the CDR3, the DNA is TGCAGCGTGGGGGCTAGCGGGAGGTCTAGCACAGATACGCAGTATTTT.

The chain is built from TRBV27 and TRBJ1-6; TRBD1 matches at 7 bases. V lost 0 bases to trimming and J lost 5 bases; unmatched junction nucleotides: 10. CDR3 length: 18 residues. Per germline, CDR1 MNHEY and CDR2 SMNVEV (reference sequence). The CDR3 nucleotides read TGTGCCAGCAGTTTATCGAAGGTACAGGGGTTTAATAATTCACCCCTCCACTTT. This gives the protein CASSLSKVQGFNNSPLHF.

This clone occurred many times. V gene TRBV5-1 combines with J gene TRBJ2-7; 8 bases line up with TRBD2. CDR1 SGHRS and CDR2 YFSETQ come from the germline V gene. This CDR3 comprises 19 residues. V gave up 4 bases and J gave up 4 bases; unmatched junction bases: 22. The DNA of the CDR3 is TGCGCCAGCAGCCAACCCCAACCGAGCGGGAGTTATCTTAAGTACGAGCAGTACTTC. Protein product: CASSQPQPSGSYLKYEQYF.

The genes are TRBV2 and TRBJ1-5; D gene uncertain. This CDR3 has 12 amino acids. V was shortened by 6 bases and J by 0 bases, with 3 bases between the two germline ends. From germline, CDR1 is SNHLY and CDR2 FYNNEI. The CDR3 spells CASSGSNQPQHF. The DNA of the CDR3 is TGTGCCAGCAGCGGTAGCAATCAGCCCCAGCATTTT.

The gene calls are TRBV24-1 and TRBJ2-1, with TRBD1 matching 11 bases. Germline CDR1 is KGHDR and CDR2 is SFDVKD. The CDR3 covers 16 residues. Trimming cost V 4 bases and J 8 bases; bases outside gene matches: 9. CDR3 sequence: CATSERTGGQLDEQFF. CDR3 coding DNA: TGTGCCACCAGTGAACGGACAGGGGGCCAACTCGATGAGCAGTTCTTC.

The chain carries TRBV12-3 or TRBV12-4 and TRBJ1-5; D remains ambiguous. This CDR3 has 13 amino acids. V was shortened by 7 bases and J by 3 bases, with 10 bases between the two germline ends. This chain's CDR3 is CASKGRLNQPQHF. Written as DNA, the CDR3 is TGTGCCAGCAAGGGTCGACTCAATCAGCCCCAGCATTTT.

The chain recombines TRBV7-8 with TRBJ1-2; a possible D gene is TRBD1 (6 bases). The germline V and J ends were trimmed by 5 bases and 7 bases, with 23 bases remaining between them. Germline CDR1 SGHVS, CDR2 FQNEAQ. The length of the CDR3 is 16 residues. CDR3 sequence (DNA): TGTGCCAGCAGCCCGTATGTACGGGACACCACCTTTGGCTACACCTTC. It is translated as CASSPYVRDTTFGYTF.

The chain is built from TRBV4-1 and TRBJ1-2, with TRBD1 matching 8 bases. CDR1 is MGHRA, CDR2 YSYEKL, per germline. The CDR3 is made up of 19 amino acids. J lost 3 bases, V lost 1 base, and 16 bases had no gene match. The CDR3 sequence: CASSQVLRTTGDRDYGYTF. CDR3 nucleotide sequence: TGCGCCAGCAGCCAAGTCCTTCGGACGACAGGGGACCGGGACTATGGCTACACCTTC.

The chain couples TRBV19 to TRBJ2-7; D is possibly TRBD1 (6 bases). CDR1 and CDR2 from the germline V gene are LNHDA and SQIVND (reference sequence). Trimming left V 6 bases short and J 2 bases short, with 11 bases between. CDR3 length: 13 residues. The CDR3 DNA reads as TGTGCCAGTAGGTCAGGACAGACCTACGAGCAGTACTTC. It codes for CASRSGQTYEQYF.

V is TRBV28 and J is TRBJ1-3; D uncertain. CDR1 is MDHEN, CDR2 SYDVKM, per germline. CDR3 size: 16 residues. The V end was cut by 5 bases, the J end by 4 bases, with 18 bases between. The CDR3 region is CASSPPDPEAGNTIYF. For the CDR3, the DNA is TGTGCCAGCAGTCCCCCCGACCCGGAGGCGGGAAACACCATATATTTT.

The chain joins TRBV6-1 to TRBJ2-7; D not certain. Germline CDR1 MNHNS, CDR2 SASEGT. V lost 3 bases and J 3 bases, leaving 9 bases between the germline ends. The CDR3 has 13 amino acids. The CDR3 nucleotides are TGTGCCAGCAGTGATAGAAATAGCTACGAGCAGTACTTC. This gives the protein CASSDRNSYEQYF.

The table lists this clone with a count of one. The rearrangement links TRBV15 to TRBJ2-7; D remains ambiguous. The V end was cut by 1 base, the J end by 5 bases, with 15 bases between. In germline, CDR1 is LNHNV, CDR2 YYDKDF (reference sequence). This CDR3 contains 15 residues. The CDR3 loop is CATSRGGLLADEQYF. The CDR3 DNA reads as TGTGCCACCAGCAGAGGCGGCTTATTGGCCGACGAGCAGTACTTC. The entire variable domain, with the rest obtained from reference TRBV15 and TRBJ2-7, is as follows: DAMVIQNPRYQVTQFGKPVTLSCSQTLNHNVMYWYQQKSSQAPKLLFHYYDKDFNNEADTPDNFQSRRPNTSFCFLDIRSPGLGDTAMYLCATSRGGLLADEQYFGPGTRLTVT.

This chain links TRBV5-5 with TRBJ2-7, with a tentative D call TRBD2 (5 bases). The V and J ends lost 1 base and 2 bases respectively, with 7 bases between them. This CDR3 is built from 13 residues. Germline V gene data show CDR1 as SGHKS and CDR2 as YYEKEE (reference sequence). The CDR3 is CASSLRRAYEQYF. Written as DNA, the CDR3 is TGTGCCAGCAGCTTGAGGCGGGCCTACGAGCAGTACTTC.

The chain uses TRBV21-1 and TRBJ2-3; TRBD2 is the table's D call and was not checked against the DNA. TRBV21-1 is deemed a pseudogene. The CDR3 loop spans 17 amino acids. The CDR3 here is CASTLKRDSGGTDTQYF. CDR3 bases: TGTGCCAGCACCCTAAAAAGGGATAGCGGGGGCACAGATACGCAGTATTTT.

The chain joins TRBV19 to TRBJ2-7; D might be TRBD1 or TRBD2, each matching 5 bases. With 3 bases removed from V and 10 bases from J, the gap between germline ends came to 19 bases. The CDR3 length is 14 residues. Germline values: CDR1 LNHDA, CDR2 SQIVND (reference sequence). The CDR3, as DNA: TGTGCCAGTAGTATCGGCCGGGACCCCCAGCCCCAGTACTTC. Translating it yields CASSIGRDPQPQYF.

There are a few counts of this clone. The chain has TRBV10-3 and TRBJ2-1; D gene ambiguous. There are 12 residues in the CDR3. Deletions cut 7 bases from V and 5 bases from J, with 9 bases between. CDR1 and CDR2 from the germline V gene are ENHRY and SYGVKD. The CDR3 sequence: CAITGLNNEQFF. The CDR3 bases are TGTGCCATCACAGGCTTAAACAATGAGCAGTTCTTC.

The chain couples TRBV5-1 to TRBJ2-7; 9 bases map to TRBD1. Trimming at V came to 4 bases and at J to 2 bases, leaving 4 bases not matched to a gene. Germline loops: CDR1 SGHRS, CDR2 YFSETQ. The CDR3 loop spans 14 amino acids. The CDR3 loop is CASSPRQGAYEQYF. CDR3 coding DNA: TGCGCCAGCAGCCCCAGACAGGGGGCCTACGAGCAGTACTTC. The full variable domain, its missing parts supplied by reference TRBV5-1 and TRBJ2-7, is KAGVTQTPRYLIKTRGQQVTLSCSPISGHRSVSWYQQTPGQGLQFLFEYFSETQRNKGNFPGRFSGRQFSNSRSEMNVSTLELGDSALYLCASSPRQGAYEQYFGPGTRLTVT.

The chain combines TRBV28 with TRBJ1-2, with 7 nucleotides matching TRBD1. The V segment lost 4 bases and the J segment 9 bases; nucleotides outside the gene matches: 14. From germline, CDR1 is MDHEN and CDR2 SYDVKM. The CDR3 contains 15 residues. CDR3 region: CASSSGDRAIPRYTF. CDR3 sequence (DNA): TGTGCCAGCAGTTCAGGGGACAGAGCCATTCCCCGCTACACCTTC.

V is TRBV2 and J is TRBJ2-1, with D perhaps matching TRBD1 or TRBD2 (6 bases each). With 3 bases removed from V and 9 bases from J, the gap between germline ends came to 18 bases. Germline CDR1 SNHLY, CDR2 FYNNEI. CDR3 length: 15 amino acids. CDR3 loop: CASSDGQGTVSEQFF. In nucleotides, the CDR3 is TGTGCCAGCAGTGATGGCCAGGGGACTGTCAGTGAGCAGTTCTTC.

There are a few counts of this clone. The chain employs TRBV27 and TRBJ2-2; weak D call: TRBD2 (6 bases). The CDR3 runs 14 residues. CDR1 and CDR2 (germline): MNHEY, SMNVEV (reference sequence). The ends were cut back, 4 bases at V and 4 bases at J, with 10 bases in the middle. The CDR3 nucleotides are TGTGCCAGCAGTTGGAGTAGCGGCACCGGGGAGCTGTTTTTT. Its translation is CASSWSSGTGELFF.